These 6 T cell receptor beta chains were sequenced from one sample in a study of a mutant IDH1 vaccine in newly diagnosed glioma. Time point of the sample: week 35, safety follow-up. Vaccination used 300 ug of mutant IDH1 20-mer peptide per dose, with topical imiquimod. Their cognate antigens are unknown. Profiling relied on immunoSEQ multiplex PCR, and the TCRdb table lists in-frame clones only, not all of them. The sample holds 53,000 or so clones, approximately 79% seen once. This specimen consisted of PBMCs, obtained from a glioma patient whose treatment included an IDH1 peptide vaccine. The origin of the receptors is a man aged 35 to 55 with glioma.

This rearrangement joins TRBV11-2 to TRBJ1-2, with a tentative D call TRBD1 (6 bases). Germline V gene sequence: CDR1 SGHAT, CDR2 FQNNGV. Trimming shortened V by 3 bases and J by 6 bases, and 14 bases separated the two germline ends. The CDR3 spans 14 residues. The CDR3 spells CASSFRTGRDGYTF. The CDR3 DNA sequence: TGTGCCAGCAGCTTTAGAACAGGGAGGGATGGCTACACCTTC.

The chain joins TRBV6-5 to TRBJ1-2; possible D gene TRBD1, 5 bases. This CDR3 is 14 amino acids long. Trimming took 5 bases from V and 4 from J, leaving 14 bases between them. Germline CDR1 MNHEY, CDR2 SVGAGI. The CDR3 spells CASSKAGPSYGYTF. Written as DNA, the CDR3 is TGTGCCAGCAGTAAAGCGGGACCGAGCTATGGCTACACCTTC.

Written as DNA, the CDR3 is TGTGCCAGCAGCGCTAGCGGGGGGTACCAAGAGACCCAGTACTTC. Its translation is CASSASGGYQETQYF. This chain connects TRBV9 to TRBJ2-5; TRBD2 matches 11 bases. CDR3 length: 15 amino acids. The ends lost 3 bases at V and 0 bases at J; junction bases unmatched: 1. Germline CDR1 SGDLS, CDR2 YYNGEE.

The chain joins TRBV6-6 to TRBJ2-5, with a tentative D call TRBD2 (7 bases). V lost 4 bases, J lost 5 bases, and 11 bases lay in between. Germline CDR1 reads MNHNY; CDR2 reads SVGAGI (reference sequence). The CDR3 length is 13 residues. The CDR3 DNA follows: TGTGCCAGCAGTTCGGGGGGCGTGGAGACCCAGTACTTC. Amino acids: CASSSGGVETQYF.

The chain is built from TRBV7-2 and TRBJ1-1, with D uncertain. Germline CDR1 is SGHTA and CDR2 is FQGNSA. This CDR3 is 13 amino acids long. The germline V and J ends were trimmed by 3 bases and 5 bases, with 10 bases remaining between them. In DNA form, the CDR3 reads TGTGCCAGCAGCTTCGGGGTTGTGACTGAAGCTTTCTTT. Its translation: CASSFGVVTEAFF. Complete variable domain (other parts from reference TRBV7-2 and TRBJ1-1): GAGVSQSPSNKVTEKGKDVELRCDPISGHTALYWYRQSLGQGLEFLIYFQGNSAPDKSGLPSDRFSAERTGGSVSTLTIQRTQQEDSAVYLCASSFGVVTEAFFGQGTRLTVV.

The gene calls are TRBV4-1 and TRBJ1-1, with no clear D. Germline loops: CDR1 MGHRA, CDR2 YSYEKL. V was clipped by 6 bases and J by 3 bases, with 14 bases between them. There are 14 residues in the CDR3. The CDR3 DNA reads TGCGCCAGCAGTTTCGGGTTCTCGTACACTGAAGCTTTCTTT. The encoded protein is CASSFGFSYTEAFF.